These 5 T cell receptor beta chains originate from one sample sequenced in a study of CD8+CD57+ T cells in acquired aplastic anemia. Genomic DNA served as template for TCR beta VDJ and CDR3 profiling. TCRdb analysed the reads with MiXCR anew, one entry per CDR3 protein. The sample holds 400,000 to 450,000 distinct CDR3 sequences, about two thirds seen once. The sample consisted of sorted CD4+, CD8+, or CD8+CD57+ T cells (not recorded which) from PBMCs. These receptors were collected from a human donor in good health, serving as a control.

For this clonotype: Since no conserved phenylalanine or tryptophan closes the CDR3, a read error is the likely cause. The chain joins TRBV9 to TRBJ1-1; D uncertain. Germline V CDR1 and CDR2: SGDLS, YYNGEE. The CDR3 is 12 residues long. V lost 4 bases and J 10 bases, leaving 14 bases between the germline ends. The CDR3 sequence: CASSQDVGRAFL. The CDR3 nucleotides read TGTGCCAGCAGCCAAGACGTCGGCCGAGCTTTCCTT.

This chain joins TRBV7-2 and TRBJ2-2; perhaps TRBD2 as D (6 bases). CDR3 size: 15 residues. Trimming shortened V by 5 bases and J by 17 bases, and 27 bases separated the two germline ends. CDR1 and CDR2 (germline): SGHTA, FQGNSA. The DNA of the CDR3 is TGTGCCAGCAGCCGTCGGATGCGGGGCACACAGATACGCTTTTTT. This sequence encodes CASSRRMRGTQIRFF.

V is TRBV20-1 and J is TRBJ2-5; 8 positions match TRBD1. Trimming took 5 bases from V and 4 from J; bases not matched to a gene: 6. This CDR3 is 13 amino acids long. Germline loops: CDR1 DFQATT, CDR2 SNEGSKA (reference sequence). The DNA of the CDR3 is TGCAGTGCTTGGCTCAGGGGGCTAGAGACCCAGTACTTC. Translation gives CSAWLRGLETQYF.

This clonotype was seen just once. V and J are TRBV20-1 and TRBJ1-5; the D gene is possibly TRBD1 (5 bases). The CDR3 totals 16 residues. V was trimmed by 5 bases and J by 2 bases, leaving 19 bases between them. Germline V gene data show CDR1 as DFQATT and CDR2 as SNEGSKA (reference sequence). The chain's CDR3 is CSAGRAAHQRNQPQHF. The DNA for the CDR3 is TGCAGTGCTGGCAGGGCAGCCCATCAGCGCAATCAGCCCCAGCATTTT.

Comment on this clonotype: The junction differs from germline at one of its ends, possibly a read error. The chain uses TRBV20-1 and TRBJ1-1; D call uncertain. CDR1 and CDR2 from the germline V gene are DFQATT and SNEGSKA (reference sequence). This CDR3 has 14 amino acids. The CDR3 bases are TGCAGTGCTGGAGAAGGGCGCCTGAACACTGAAGCTTTCTTT. Residues: CSAGEGRLNTEAFF.